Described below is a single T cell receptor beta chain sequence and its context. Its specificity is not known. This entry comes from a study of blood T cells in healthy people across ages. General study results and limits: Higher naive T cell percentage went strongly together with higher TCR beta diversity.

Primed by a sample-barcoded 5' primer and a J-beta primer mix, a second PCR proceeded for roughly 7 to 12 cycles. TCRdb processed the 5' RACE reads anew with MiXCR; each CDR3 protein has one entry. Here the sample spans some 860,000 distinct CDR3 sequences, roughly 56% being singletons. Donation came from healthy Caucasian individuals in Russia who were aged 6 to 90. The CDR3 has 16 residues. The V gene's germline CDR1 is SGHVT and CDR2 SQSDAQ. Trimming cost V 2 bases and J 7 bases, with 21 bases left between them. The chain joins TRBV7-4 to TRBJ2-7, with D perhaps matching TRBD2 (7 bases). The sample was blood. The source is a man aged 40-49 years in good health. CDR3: CASSLRGGETGEEQYF. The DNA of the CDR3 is TGTGCCAGCAGCTTAAGGGGGGGGGAAACGGGTGAGGAGCAGTACTTC.